Below are 27 T cell receptor beta chains sequenced from a single sample in a study of blood T cell repertoires in COVID-19. Sequenced by immunoSEQ multiplex PCR; TCRdb stores in-frame clones only, minus some. The repertoire consists of about 330,000 clones, with around four fifths occurring once and the leading ten covering around 1.2%. The sequenced material came from peripheral blood. The receptors stem from a woman between 50 and 59 years old with acute or convalescent COVID-19.

To note about this clone: Additional DNA sequences in this sample encode the identical CDR3. The rearrangement links TRBV10-3 to TRBJ2-3; 9 nucleotides line up with TRBD1. CDR1 and CDR2 (germline): ENHRY, SYGVKD. V lost 6 bases to trimming and J lost 3 bases; unmatched junction nucleotides: 19. This CDR3 region has 19 residues. The CDR3 DNA reads TGTGCCATCAGGGGCGGGGACAGGGAAACTTCTGGCAGTACAGATACGCAGTATTTT. Translating gives CAIRGGDRETSGSTDTQYF.

The chain carries TRBV6-2 or TRBV6-3 and TRBJ1-1, with a weak D call TRBD1 (5 bases). Trimming took 4 bases from V and 0 from J, leaving 15 bases between them. CDR3 length: 16 amino acids. From germline, CDR1 is MNHEY and CDR2 SVGEGT. CDR3 coding DNA: TGTGCCAGCAGTTTCCTCGGGGGACTTATGAACACTGAAGCTTTCTTT. Its protein is CASSFLGGLMNTEAFF.

V gene TRBV28 combines with J gene TRBJ1-5, with D unclear. The CDR3 loop spans 14 amino acids. The V end lost 5 bases, the J end lost 4 bases, and 12 bases lay between the germline ends. CDR1 MDHEN and CDR2 SYDVKM come from the germline V gene. CDR3 DNA: TGTGCCAGCAGTAGACGGGGTTTTAATCAGCCCCAGCATTTT. It is translated as CASSRRGFNQPQHF.

The chain has TRBV5-4 and TRBJ1-2; tentative D call: TRBD1 (6 bases). The CDR3 consists of 13 residues. Deletions cut 4 bases from V and 11 bases from J, with 18 bases between. Germline-derived CDR1 and CDR2 are SGHNT and YYREEE (reference sequence). CDR3 nucleotide sequence: TGTGCCAGCAGCCTTCGGGACAAGGACGTATACACCTTC. It translates to CASSLRDKDVYTF. The whole variable domain, remainder taken from reference TRBV5-4 and TRBJ1-2, is ETGVTQSPTHLIKTRGQQVTLRCSSQSGHNTVSWYQQALGQGPQFIFQYYREEENGRGNFPPRFSGLQFPNYSSELNVNALELDDSALYLCASSLRDKDVYTFGSGTRLTVV.

The chain employs TRBV6-2 or TRBV6-3 and TRBJ1-5; D call uncertain. The CDR3 loop spans 13 amino acids. Germline CDR1 MNHEY, CDR2 SVGEGT. V was cut by 2 bases and J by 7 bases, with 9 bases left in between. CDR3 protein: CASSYEVRQPQHF. In DNA, the CDR3 is TGTGCCAGCAGTTACGAGGTCAGACAGCCCCAGCATTTT.

The rearrangement joins TRBV11-3 to TRBJ2-1; weak D call: TRBD2 (6 bases). The CDR3 extends over 13 amino acids. The germline CDR1 and CDR2 sequences are SGHNT and YENEEA. The V end lost 1 base, the J end lost 7 bases, and 8 bases lay between the germline ends. The CDR3 protein is CASSLVGTNEQFF. Written as DNA, the CDR3 is TGTGCCAGCAGCTTAGTAGGGACTAATGAGCAGTTCTTC.

The chain recombines TRBV12-3 or TRBV12-4 with TRBJ2-3; tentative D call: TRBD2 (6 bases). CDR3 length: 12 amino acids. V was trimmed by 5 bases and J by 9 bases, leaving 12 bases between them. As DNA, the CDR3 is TGTGCCAGCAGTCCTTGGGCGGGGACGCAGTATTTT. Protein sequence: CASSPWAGTQYF.

The V gene is TRBV2, the J gene TRBJ1-4, with D unclear. Germline values: CDR1 SNHLY, CDR2 FYNNEI. This CDR3 spans 9 amino acids. Trimming took off 9 bases at V and 10 bases at J, with 6 bases between the two ends. CDR3 protein: CARRGKLFF. As DNA, the CDR3 is TGTGCCAGAAGAGGAAAACTGTTTTTT.

This sequence joins TRBV7-2 and TRBJ1-4; D gene unclear. The CDR3 is 15 residues long. V was pared by 5 bases and J by 4 bases, with 14 bases between. CDR1 and CDR2 (germline): SGHTA, FQGNSA. CDR3 sequence reads: CASSPNTNNNEKLFF. The CDR3 nucleotides read TGTGCCAGCAGCCCAAACACAAACAATAATGAAAAACTGTTTTTT.

This clone was seen at least ten times. The chain employs TRBV19 and TRBJ1-5; possibly TRBD1 for D (6 bases). Germline values: CDR1 LNHDA, CDR2 SQIVND (reference sequence). The CDR3 runs 17 residues. With 0 bases removed from V and 6 bases from J, the gap between germline ends came to 18 bases. The DNA of the CDR3 is TGTGCCAGTAGTATAGAGGGCTACAGGGATGAGGCTCAGCCCCAGCATTTT. This sequence encodes CASSIEGYRDEAQPQHF. Full variable domain (outside the CDR3, taken from reference TRBV19 and TRBJ1-5): DGGITQSPKYLFRKEGQNVTLSCEQNLNHDAMYWYRQDPGQGLRLIYYSQIVNDFQKGDIAEGYSVSREKKESFPLTVTSAQKNPTAFYLCASSIEGYRDEAQPQHFGDGTRLSIL.

The CDR3 coding sequence is TGTGCTAGTGTCCAGGGGTTAAGTAGCAATCAGCCCCAGCATTTT. It specifies CASVQGLSSNQPQHF. This chain uses TRBV12-5 with TRBJ1-5, with D possibly being TRBD1 (6 bases). CDR1 and CDR2 (germline): LGHNT, FRNRAP. Trimming cost V 7 bases and J 0 bases, with 13 bases left between them. This CDR3 is built from 15 residues.

V and J are TRBV2 and TRBJ2-1; no firm D call. In germline, CDR1 is SNHLY, CDR2 FYNNEI. The CDR3 spans 12 residues. V was pared by 5 bases and J by 10 bases, with 12 bases between. The CDR3 bases are TGTGCCAGCAGTCCAGGCAGAACAGAGCAGTTCTTC. Amino acids: CASSPGRTEQFF.

The chain couples TRBV12-3 or TRBV12-4 to TRBJ1-1; 7 bases match TRBD1. CDR3 length: 13 residues. V lost 4 bases, J lost 12 bases, and 11 bases stayed unmatched. DNA for the CDR3: TGTGCCAGCAGTTCCTCGCCGGACAGGAGGACTTTCTTT. It codes for CASSSSPDRRTFF.

This clone was observed a few times. The chain links TRBV9 to TRBJ1-4; 7 nucleotides align to TRBD1. The germline V gene has CDR1 SGDLS and CDR2 YYNGEE. V dropped 3 bases and J dropped 5; count of bases not matched to a gene: 4. The CDR3 contains 14 residues. CDR3 sequence reads: CASSGMTGNEKLFF. Here the CDR3 DNA reads TGTGCCAGCAGCGGAATGACAGGGAATGAAAAACTGTTTTTT.

This sequence joins TRBV4-2 and TRBJ2-5, with TRBD2 matching 9 bases. V was clipped by 4 bases and J by 2 bases; unmatched bases: 11. Germline V lookup: CDR1 LGHNA, CDR2 YNFKEQ. This CDR3 is 17 amino acids long. The CDR3 sequence is CASSPRVRLADQETQYF. CDR3 nucleotides: TGTGCCAGCAGCCCCCGAGTCCGACTAGCGGATCAAGAGACCCAGTACTTC.

The CDR3 is CASSHPGVTDTQYF. CDR3 coding DNA: TGTGCCAGCAGCCATCCGGGGGTCACAGATACGCAGTATTTT. V usage is TRBV11-1 and J usage is TRBJ2-3; a possible D gene is TRBD2 (6 bases). The ends were cut back, 5 bases at V and 2 bases at J, with 11 bases in the middle. CDR3 length equals 14 residues. CDR1 and CDR2 from the germline V gene are SGHAT and FQDESV (reference sequence).

The V gene is TRBV5-1, the J gene TRBJ1-6; D may be TRBD1 (5 bases). V dropped 2 bases and J dropped 5 bases, with 8 bases sitting between them. The CDR3 runs 14 residues. Per germline, CDR1 SGHRS and CDR2 YFSETQ. Here the CDR3 reads CASSFGHNNSPLHF. CDR3 sequence (DNA): TGCGCCAGCAGCTTCGGACACAATAATTCACCCCTCCACTTT.

This chain links TRBV9 with TRBJ2-1, with D possibly being TRBD1 (6 bases). The CDR3 runs 15 residues. The V gene lost 1 base and the J gene lost 2 bases, with 10 bases spanning the gap. Germline V lookup: CDR1 SGDLS, CDR2 YYNGEE. The CDR3 reads CASSVRGMTYNEQFF. CDR3 bases: TGTGCCAGCAGCGTAAGGGGGATGACCTACAATGAGCAGTTCTTC.

The gene calls are TRBV7-8 and TRBJ1-4; 7 bases fit TRBD1. Trimming took 0 bases from V and 3 from J; bases not matched to a gene: 4. The CDR3 covers 16 residues. Germline V gene lookup returns CDR1 SGHVS and CDR2 FQNEAQ. CDR3 amino acids: CASSLAGRGPNEKLFF. The CDR3 DNA is TGTGCCAGCAGCTTAGCGGGAAGGGGGCCTAATGAAAAACTGTTTTTT.

The chain has TRBV6-5 and TRBJ2-7; 9 bases are shared with TRBD1. V gave up 6 bases and J gave up 3 bases; unmatched junction bases: 9. This CDR3 spans 15 amino acids. The germline CDR1 and CDR2 sequences are MNHEY and SVGAGI. This chain's CDR3 is CASSTTGGGSYEQYV. As DNA, the CDR3 is TGTGCCAGCAGCACCACAGGGGGCGGGAGCTACGAGCAGTACGTC.

This clone was picked up a small number of times. Other nucleotide sequences from this sample produce the same CDR3. The chain joins TRBV18 to TRBJ1-5; 8 nucleotides agree with TRBD1. Per the germline V gene, CDR1 is KGHSH and CDR2 is LQKENI. Germline trimming cut 2 bases from V and 7 bases from J; bases unmatched to any gene: 1. The CDR3 runs to 13 residues. CDR3 coding DNA: TGTGCCAGCTCACCAGACAGGGGCCAGCCCCAGCATTTT. It is translated as CASSPDRGQPQHF.

This clone turned up a few times. V gene TRBV19 combines with J gene TRBJ1-1; TRBD1 might be the D (6 bases). From germline, CDR1 is LNHDA and CDR2 SQIVND (reference sequence). Trimming left V 4 bases short and J 0 bases short, with 12 bases between. The CDR3 has 15 residues. The CDR3 reads CASSNRVRMNTEAFF. CDR3 DNA: TGTGCCAGTAGTAACAGGGTAAGGATGAACACTGAAGCTTTCTTT.

The chain employs TRBV5-4 and TRBJ1-2; D not resolved. CDR1 and CDR2 (germline): SGHNT, YYREEE (reference sequence). This CDR3 region has 14 residues. V shed 0 bases and J shed 5 bases, with 11 bases lying between them. CDR3 region: CASSLDVRSYGYTF. CDR3 coding DNA: TGTGCCAGCAGCTTGGATGTCAGGTCATATGGCTACACCTTC.

The chain uses TRBV7-9 and TRBJ2-2, with TRBD2 as a possible D gene (5 bases). The CDR3 consists of 15 residues. Germline assignment: CDR1 SEHNR and CDR2 FQNEAQ (reference sequence). The V gene lost 8 bases and the J gene lost 3 bases, with 16 bases spanning the gap. This chain's CDR3 is CASPHSGKDTGELFF. The CDR3 DNA reads as TGTGCCAGCCCCCACTCGGGGAAAGACACCGGGGAGCTGTTTTTT.

This clone was recorded once. The chain carries TRBV4-2 and TRBJ1-1, with unresolved D. V was trimmed by 0 bases and J by 5 bases, leaving 13 bases between them. Germline CDR1 is LGHNA and CDR2 is YNFKEQ. This CDR3 has 15 residues. CDR3 bases: TGTGCCAGCAGCCAAGATGCGGGCCGCGGGACTGAAGCTTTCTTT. Residues: CASSQDAGRGTEAFF.

This clone was detected a few times. The rearrangement uses TRBV3-1 (or the pseudogene TRBV3-2) and TRBJ1-4, with TRBD1 matching over 9 bases. The CDR3 covers 14 residues. V trimming: 2 bases; J trimming: 7 bases; junction bases outside the gene matches: 2. Germline V gene data show CDR1 as LGHDT and CDR2 as YNNKEL (reference sequence). CDR3: CASSQLGQGEKLFF. The CDR3 DNA sequence: TGTGCCAGCAGCCAATTGGGACAGGGTGAAAAACTGTTTTTT.

The chain joins TRBV7-2 to TRBJ2-1; TRBD2 aligns across 9 bases. This CDR3 region has 14 residues. The V gene's germline CDR1 is SGHTA and CDR2 FQGNSA. The trim removed 6 bases at V and 6 bases at J, leaving 6 bases unmatched. Here the CDR3 DNA reads TGTGCCAGCAGTACCGGGACTAGCACCAATGAGCAGTTCTTC. It codes for CASSTGTSTNEQFF.